Following are 17 T cell receptor beta chains from one sample sequenced in a study of shared T cell receptors in the human thymus. Clones were sequenced by immunoSEQ multiplex PCR, and TCRdb holds only the in-frame ones, with some missing. The table shows roughly 710,000 clones, with roughly 88% occurring only once. The data were also submitted as part of a second study, on human thymus T cells.

Sequenced: thymocytes. These receptors originate from a girl in the first two years of life with a congenital heart defect.

This chain uses TRBV30 with TRBJ1-2; 7 nucleotides align to TRBD1. The CDR3 runs 16 residues. Trimming at V came to 1 base and at J to 3 bases, leaving 11 bases not matched to a gene. Germline values: CDR1 GTSNPN, CDR2 SVGIG (reference sequence). The CDR3 reads CAWSASRRQGDYGYTF. CDR3 DNA sequence: TGTGCCTGGAGTGCCTCGAGGAGGCAGGGGGACTATGGCTACACCTTC.

The CDR3 nucleotides are TGCGCCAGCAGCTTTCCGATTCGGGCGGGGGGCCTAGGAAATGCATACAATGAGCAGTTCTTC. It encodes CASSFPIRAGGLGNAYNEQFF. The chain has TRBV5-1 and TRBJ2-1; 8 nucleotides line up with TRBD2. From germline, CDR1 is SGHRS and CDR2 YFSETQ. The CDR3 has 21 amino acids. The trim removed 2 bases at V and 4 bases at J, leaving 23 bases unmatched.

The count of this clone is one. The V call is TRBV5-6, the J call TRBJ1-2, with TRBD1 as a possible D gene (5 bases). The germline V gene encodes CDR1 SGHDT and CDR2 YYEEEE. The CDR3 is made up of 13 amino acids. The germline V and J ends were trimmed by 1 base and 8 bases, with 12 bases remaining between them. CDR3: CASSLWAQAGYTF. The CDR3 coding sequence is TGTGCCAGCAGCTTGTGGGCACAGGCAGGCTACACCTTC.

The chain recombines TRBV15 with TRBJ1-1, with D perhaps TRBD1 (5 bases). Trimming removed 0 bases from V and 0 bases from J, with 14 bases in between. Germline CDR1 LNHNV, CDR2 YYDKDF (reference sequence). The CDR3 covers 17 residues. CDR3 protein: CATSREEGQALNTEAFF. CDR3 DNA sequence: TGTGCCACCAGCAGAGAGGAGGGGCAGGCACTGAACACTGAAGCTTTCTTT.

This clone occurred once. The V call is TRBV5-1, the J call TRBJ1-6; 7 bases agree with TRBD1. The CDR3 spans 18 residues. Germline V lookup: CDR1 SGHRS, CDR2 YFSETQ. The V and J ends lost 4 bases and 9 bases, in that order; junction bases with no gene match: 19. The CDR3: CASSPPGQSAAPGSPLHF. CDR3 DNA: TGCGCCAGCAGCCCCCCGGGACAGAGCGCTGCCCCCGGTTCACCCCTCCACTTT. Together with reference TRBV5-1 and TRBJ1-6, the CDR3 gives the full variable domain: KAGVTQTPRYLIKTRGQQVTLSCSPISGHRSVSWYQQTPGQGLQFLFEYFSETQRNKGNFPGRFSGRQFSNSRSEMNVSTLELGDSALYLCASSPPGQSAAPGSPLHFGNGTRLTVT.

The chain uses TRBV6-5 and TRBJ2-7; D is perhaps TRBD2 (6 bases). This CDR3 region has 13 residues. V was cut by 6 bases and J by 0 bases, with 9 bases left in between. CDR1 MNHEY and CDR2 SVGAGI come from the germline V gene. The CDR3 here is CASSPTSSYEQYF. The CDR3 DNA reads TGTGCCAGCAGCCCGACTAGCTCCTACGAGCAGTACTTC.

This clone was observed a few times. This sequence joins TRBV11-2 and TRBJ1-1; D possibly corresponds to TRBD1 (5 bases). From germline, CDR1 is SGHAT and CDR2 FQNNGV. V was clipped by 0 bases and J by 0 bases, with 14 bases between them. The CDR3 extends over 17 amino acids. Here the CDR3 reads CASSLESRAHVNTEAFF. In DNA, the CDR3 is TGTGCCAGCAGCTTAGAAAGCAGGGCCCATGTGAACACTGAAGCTTTCTTT.

The genes are TRBV27 and TRBJ1-1; TRBD1 aligns across 7 bases. The V gene end was trimmed by 10 bases and the J gene end by 3 bases; junction bases not matched to a gene: 14. The CDR3 extends over 15 amino acids. Germline CDR1 reads MNHEY; CDR2 reads SMNVEV (reference sequence). This CDR3 is CAMQRGLHFDTEAFF. The CDR3 bases are TGTGCCATGCAGAGGGGGCTCCACTTTGACACTGAAGCTTTCTTT.

The chain combines TRBV5-6 with TRBJ1-5; the D is unclear. The germline V gene has CDR1 SGHDT and CDR2 YYEEEE. This CDR3 spans 13 amino acids. Trimming stripped 2 bases from V and 8 bases from J, with 11 bases between. DNA for the CDR3: TGTGCCAGCAGCTTAGCGGGGAGGGAGCCCCAGCATTTT. It encodes CASSLAGREPQHF.

This chain links TRBV5-4 with TRBJ2-7, with 12 bases identical to TRBD2. CDR1 is SGHNT, CDR2 YYREEE, per germline (reference sequence). This CDR3 spans 16 amino acids. Trimming at V came to 4 bases and at J to 5 bases, leaving 10 bases not matched to a gene. Here the CDR3 DNA reads TGTGCCAGCAGCCCATATCCTAGCGGGGGGGCCGACGAGCAGTACTTC. Its protein is CASSPYPSGGADEQYF.

The rearrangement joins TRBV4-3 to TRBJ1-1, with 7 bases identical to TRBD1. V shed 0 bases, J shed 5 bases, and the junction held 9 bases outside the gene matches. Per germline, CDR1 LGHNA and CDR2 YSLEER. The CDR3 spans 16 residues. The CDR3 here is CASSQEDRPTWTEAFF. The CDR3 DNA sequence: TGCGCCAGCAGCCAAGAGGACAGGCCGACTTGGACTGAAGCTTTCTTT.

The genes are TRBV13 and TRBJ2-7, with a weak D call TRBD2 (6 bases). The CDR3 totals 12 residues. Trimming shortened V by 6 bases and J by 3 bases, and 9 bases separated the two germline ends. Per the germline V gene, CDR1 is PRHDT and CDR2 is FYEKMQ (reference sequence). The CDR3 reads CASRLGGYEQYF. CDR3 DNA: TGTGCCAGCAGGTTGGGGGGCTACGAGCAGTACTTC. Supplemented by reference TRBV13 and TRBJ2-7, the full variable domain reads AAGVIQSPRHLIKEKRETATLKCYPIPRHDTVYWYQQGPGQDPQFLISFYEKMQSDKGSIPDRFSAQQFSDYHSELNMSSLELGDSALYFCASRLGGYEQYFGPGTRLTVT.

With respect to this clone: The same CDR3 arises from other DNA sequences in this sample as well. The chain is built from TRBV7-9 and TRBJ1-2, with D unresolved. V lost 5 bases and J lost 5, with 9 bases in between. The CDR3 consists of 12 residues. In germline, CDR1 is SEHNR, CDR2 FQNEAQ (reference sequence). The CDR3 nucleotides read TGTGCCAGCAGCCTTTCGGGGTATGGCTACACCTTC. This sequence encodes CASSLSGYGYTF.

This clone was counted a few times. The chain recombines TRBV19 with TRBJ1-6; 12 nucleotides agree with TRBD1. The CDR3 runs to 17 residues. Losses at the gene ends were 7 bases for V and 9 bases for J; bases not matched to a gene: 13. Germline-derived CDR1 and CDR2 are LNHDA and SQIVND (reference sequence). CDR3 DNA: TGTGCCAGTAACGACCGGGACAGGGGGCAGGGTGGTTCACCCCTCCACTTT. Translated, it gives CASNDRDRGQGGSPLHF.

This rearrangement joins TRBV14 to TRBJ1-6; 8 bases match TRBD1. Germline V gene data show CDR1 as SGHDN and CDR2 as FVKESK. This CDR3 comprises 18 residues. Unmatched junction bases numbered 11, after V lost 0 bases and J lost 7 bases. CDR3: CASSQEGSGQGKNSPLHF. The CDR3 region has the DNA TGTGCCAGCAGCCAAGAAGGGTCTGGACAGGGAAAAAATTCACCCCTCCACTTT.

The V and J genes are TRBV19 and TRBJ2-7; the D gene is possibly TRBD1 (6 bases). The CDR3 loop spans 16 amino acids. From germline, CDR1 is LNHDA and CDR2 SQIVND (reference sequence). Trimming cost V 4 bases and J 2 bases, with 18 bases left between them. CDR3 in DNA: TGTGCCAGTAGTACCTCCCACGACAGGATGACCTACGAGCAGTACTTC. It is translated as CASSTSHDRMTYEQYF.

J is TRBJ1-2 and V is TRBV4-2; D gene unclear. There are 12 residues in the CDR3. The germline CDR1 and CDR2 sequences are LGHNA and YNFKEQ. The V end was cut by 1 base, the J end by 7 bases, with 7 bases between. The CDR3 region is CASSQVRSGYTF. The CDR3 DNA is TGTGCCAGCAGCCAAGTGCGAAGTGGCTACACCTTC.